Shown below are 12 T cell receptor beta chains from a single sample sequenced in a study of cytomegalovirus exposure and HLA in healthy donors (dated by TCRdb to about 2017). The library relied on the immunoSEQ multiplex PCR assay. A mixture of 60 forward primers for TCR Vbeta segments and 13 reverse primers for TCR Jbeta segments was used in the multiplex PCR. The source is immuneACCESS, and TCRdb retained only in-frame sequences with V and J called. Part of the clones is not carried over; for the studies checked, unresolved V genes explain less than half of this, and the remainder is unexplained. In this sample the table shows around 150,000 clones, more than 60% of which occur a single time. The biggest ten clones account for roughly a tenth of the sample. Material: PBMCs. These receptor sequences come from a man between 25 and 39 years old in good health and CMV-seropositive.

The chain couples TRBV30 to TRBJ2-1; D unresolved. CDR1 is GTSNPN, CDR2 SVGIG, per germline (reference sequence). This CDR3 has 14 amino acids. Trimming removed 6 bases from V and 12 bases from J, with 24 bases in between. The CDR3 loop is CACQTPIPLIGQFF. The CDR3 region has the DNA TGTGCCTGCCAGACACCAATACCTCTAATAGGGCAGTTCTTC.

CDR3 residues: CASSRDRGPGYTF. In DNA, the CDR3 is TGTGCCAGCAGCCGCGACAGGGGACCTGGCTACACCTTC. The genes are TRBV6-5 and TRBJ1-2; 8 bases line up with TRBD1. CDR1 is MNHEY and CDR2 is SVGAGI in the germline V gene. The V and J ends lost 6 bases and 7 bases, in that order; junction bases with no gene match: 7. This CDR3 region has 13 residues.

The sample holds a few counts of this clone. V gene TRBV6-5 combines with J gene TRBJ2-7; a possible D gene is TRBD2 (5 bases). CDR3 size: 15 residues. Trimming removed 5 bases from V and 3 bases from J, with 17 bases in between. CDR1 is MNHEY and CDR2 is SVGAGI in the germline V gene. The chain's CDR3 is CASSTWTSRFYEQYF. As DNA, the CDR3 is TGTGCCAGCAGTACTTGGACTTCTCGCTTCTACGAGCAGTACTTC.

The CDR3 DNA is TGCGCCAGCAGCATTCTCAGGGGGCTAATCGAGCAGTACTTC. Translated: CASSILRGLIEQYF. This chain uses TRBV5-1 with TRBJ2-5, with 8 bases aligning to TRBD1. The J call may be faulty, since TRBJ2-7 better matches the DNA end. The CDR3 extends over 14 amino acids. Germline V gene data show CDR1 as SGHRS and CDR2 as YFSETQ.

J is TRBJ2-7 and V is TRBV2, with TRBD1 identical over 9 bases. Germline assignment: CDR1 SNHLY and CDR2 FYNNEI. The CDR3 is 14 residues long. V shed 6 bases, J shed 1 base, and the junction held 4 bases outside the gene matches. The DNA for the CDR3 is TGTGCCAGCAGGACCGGGACAGGGTCCTACGAGCAGTACTTC. This sequence encodes CASRTGTGSYEQYF. The full variable domain, in which reference TRBV2 and TRBJ2-7 provide the parts outside the CDR3, is EPEVTQTPSHQVTQMGQEVILRCVPISNHLYFYWYRQILGQKVEFLVSFYNNEISEKSEIFDDQFSVERPDGSNFTLKIRSTKLEDSAMYFCASRTGTGSYEQYFGPGTRLTVT.

The V gene is TRBV6-6, the J gene TRBJ2-7, with 12 positions matching TRBD2. The germline V gene has CDR1 MNHNY and CDR2 SVGAGI (reference sequence). The CDR3 is 14 residues long. J was trimmed by 7 bases and V by 6 bases; bases with no gene match: 7. The CDR3 DNA sequence: TGTGCCAGCAGGAAACTAGCGGGAGGAAAAGAGCAGTACTTC. Translating gives CASRKLAGGKEQYF.

The V and J genes are TRBV7-9 and TRBJ2-7, with 10 bases aligning to TRBD2. J was trimmed by 4 bases and V by 4 bases; bases with no gene match: 7. This CDR3 contains 15 residues. Germline lookup yields CDR1 SEHNR and CDR2 FQNEAQ (reference sequence). The CDR3 nucleotides are TGTGCCAGCAGCTCTCCGGGACTAGCGAAGTACGAGCAGTACTTC. Its translation is CASSSPGLAKYEQYF. The full variable domain, with the rest looked up from reference TRBV7-9 and TRBJ2-7, is DTGVSQNPRHKITKRGQNVTFRCDPISEHNRLYWYRQTLGQGPEFLTYFQNEAQLEKSRLLSDRFSAERPKGSFSTLEIQRTEQGDSAMYLCASSSPGLAKYEQYFGPGTRLTVT.

The chain recombines TRBV5-1 with TRBJ2-2, with TRBD1 matching over 7 bases. The CDR3 is made up of 16 amino acids. The J segment lost 0 bases and the V segment lost 3 bases, leaving 5 bases of the junction unmatched. CDR1 is SGHRS, CDR2 YFSETQ, per germline. DNA of the CDR3: TGCGCCAGCAGCTCTCGAGGGGGCGCGAACACCGGGGAGCTGTTTTTT. Its protein product is CASSSRGGANTGELFF.

The chain is built from TRBV28 and TRBJ2-7, with 9 nucleotides matching TRBD1. The CDR3 loop spans 14 amino acids. Germline-derived CDR1 and CDR2 are MDHEN and SYDVKM. With V trimmed by 2 bases and J by 5 bases, 4 bases remained unmatched. CDR3 protein: CASSLRTGDHEQYF. CDR3 bases: TGTGCCAGCAGTTTAAGGACAGGGGACCACGAGCAGTACTTC.

The chain combines TRBV10-2 with TRBJ2-7, with D perhaps TRBD1 (5 bases). The CDR3 length is 12 residues. Deletions cut 4 bases from V and 3 bases from J, with 7 bases between. Germline CDR1 WSHSY, CDR2 SAAADI. The CDR3 sequence: CASSGDSYEQYF. The CDR3 DNA is TGCGCCAGCAGTGGAGACAGCTACGAGCAGTACTTC.

The V call is TRBV5-4, the J call TRBJ2-7; TRBD2 matches 12 bases. Trimming removed 4 bases from V and 2 bases from J; junction bases left unmatched: 7. The CDR3 consists of 16 residues. Germline assignment: CDR1 SGHNT and CDR2 YYREEE (reference sequence). CDR3 sequence (DNA): TGTGCCAGCAGCCCAGGGACTAGCGGGCTGACCTACGAGCAGTACTTC. This gives the protein CASSPGTSGLTYEQYF.

The V gene is TRBV19, the J gene TRBJ2-3; D unresolved. V lost 5 bases and J lost 2, with 11 bases in between. From germline, CDR1 is LNHDA and CDR2 SQIVND (reference sequence). The CDR3 consists of 14 residues. CDR3 nucleotide sequence: TGTGCCAGTAGTCCCCTGGGCTTCACAGATACGCAGTATTTT. It translates to CASSPLGFTDTQYF.